A selection of T cell receptor beta chains follows, all from one sample in a study of patients and donors after allogeneic stem cell transplantation. From the RT-PCR reads, TCRdb called clonotypes with MiXCR, one entry per CDR3 protein. The sample has approximately 430,000 distinct CDR3 sequences; approximately 16% are singletons. Sequencing was carried out using blood, either unsorted or a sorted T cell fraction (not recorded which). Every receptor here comes from a human donor who was either an allogeneic HSCT recipient or a stem cell or donor lymphocyte infusion donor (not recorded which). It is not recorded whose cells these are; they may come from a transplant donor. Both conserved end residues are trimmed from each CDR3. Fields, in order: V gene, J gene, CDR3 protein.

>TRBV9|TRBJ2-1
ASSVGTSGNNEQF
>TRBV12-5|TRBJ1-1
ASGLVPTLPGDRGVNTEAF
>TRBV5-1|TRBJ2-5
ASSTGLAGGEETQY
>TRBV24-1|TRBJ2-2
ATSFRAGTTGELF
>TRBV12-3/TRBV12-4|TRBJ2-7
ASSPGGHTGYEQY
>TRBV6-1|TRBJ1-6
ASRGGGSYNSPLH
>TRBV12-3/TRBV12-4|TRBJ2-2
ASSPHPTSAGELF
>TRBV5-1|TRBJ1-2
ASSVTDNYGYT
>TRBV4-2|TRBJ2-7
ASSQDMGDEQY
>TRBV20-1|TRBJ1-4
SARRERREKLF